This paragraph covers one T cell receptor (beta chain) sequence. What it recognizes is unknown. The method was immunoSEQ multiplex PCR; TCRdb's version includes in-frame clones alone and lacks a portion of them. The sample contains 120,000 or so clones, roughly 91% of which appear only once. After removal of 2 bases from V and 9 bases from J, the junction contained 13 bases not matched to a gene. Germline lookup yields CDR1 SGHVS and CDR2 FQNEAQ. This CDR3 has 16 residues. These data come from a study of T cell responses to AZD1222 COVID-19 vaccine. Study observations and caveats: Of the AZD1222 recipients, only five to seven were seropositive at baseline. All repertoire sampling was performed exclusively after the peak T cell response. Donors in the cohort were predominantly white British and more often female, and clonal diversity was possibly underestimated. Spike-specific TCR breadth and depth grew following two AZD1222 doses.

The chain employs TRBV7-8 and TRBJ2-1, with TRBD2 identical over 7 bases. The sample in question was peripheral blood, obtained on day 0 of MenACWY control vaccination. This TCR was sampled from an adult in good health. In nucleotides, the CDR3 is TGTGCCAGCAGCTTAAGAGTGCTAGCGGAAAATCTTGAGCAGTTCTTC. It encodes CASSLRVLAENLEQFF.